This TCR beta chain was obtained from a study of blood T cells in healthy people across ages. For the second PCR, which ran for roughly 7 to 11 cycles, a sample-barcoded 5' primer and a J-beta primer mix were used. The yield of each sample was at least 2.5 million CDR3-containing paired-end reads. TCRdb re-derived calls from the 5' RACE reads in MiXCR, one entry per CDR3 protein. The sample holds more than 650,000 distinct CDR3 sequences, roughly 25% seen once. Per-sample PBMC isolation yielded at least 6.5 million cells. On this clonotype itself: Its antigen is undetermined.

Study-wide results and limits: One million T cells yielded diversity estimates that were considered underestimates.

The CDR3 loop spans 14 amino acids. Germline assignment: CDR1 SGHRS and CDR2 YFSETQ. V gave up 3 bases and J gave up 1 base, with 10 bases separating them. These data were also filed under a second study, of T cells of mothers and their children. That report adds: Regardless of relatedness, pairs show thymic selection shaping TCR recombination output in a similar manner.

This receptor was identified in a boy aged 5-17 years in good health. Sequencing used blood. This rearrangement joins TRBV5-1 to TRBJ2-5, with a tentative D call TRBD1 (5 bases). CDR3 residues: CASSYDRLQETQYF. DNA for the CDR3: TGCGCCAGCAGCTACGACAGACTCCAAGAGACCCAGTACTTC.